Each of the 2 T cell receptor beta chains below was sequenced from the same sample in a study of beta chain features in type 1 diabetes. Study-level results: The study found moderately but significantly shorter TCRB CDR3s in all four CD4+ subsets of Type 1 diabetes patients.

The antigens of these receptors remain unknown. The investigators reverse transcribed all of the isolated RNA, so they sequenced expressed TCRB transcripts. TCRdb's copy holds only in-frame clones and misses some; the assay was immunoSEQ multiplex PCR. The table has some 160,000 clones, 8% to 8.5% seen once; the top ten hold more than 0.45%. The sample consisted of central memory CD4+ T cells from blood. These receptors came from a woman between 18 and 30 years old with type 1 diabetes.

This clone was seen a handful of times. The chain uses TRBV2 and TRBJ2-3; maybe TRBD2 (6 bases). Germline CDR1 and CDR2: SNHLY and FYNNEI. V was cut by 5 bases and J by 2 bases, with 14 bases left in between. The CDR3 consists of 15 residues. The CDR3 DNA reads as TGTGCCAGCAGTCCAGGTAGCGGTACCACAGATACGCAGTATTTT. The encoded protein is CASSPGSGTTDTQYF.

This clone was recorded a few times. This sequence joins TRBV28 and TRBJ1-1, with no clear D. Trimming shortened V by 4 bases and J by 7 bases, and 13 bases separated the two germline ends. The CDR3 runs to 13 residues. Germline loops: CDR1 MDHEN, CDR2 SYDVKM. This CDR3 is CASSYPASGEAFF. The CDR3 DNA is TGTGCCAGCAGTTACCCCGCCTCGGGTGAAGCTTTCTTT.